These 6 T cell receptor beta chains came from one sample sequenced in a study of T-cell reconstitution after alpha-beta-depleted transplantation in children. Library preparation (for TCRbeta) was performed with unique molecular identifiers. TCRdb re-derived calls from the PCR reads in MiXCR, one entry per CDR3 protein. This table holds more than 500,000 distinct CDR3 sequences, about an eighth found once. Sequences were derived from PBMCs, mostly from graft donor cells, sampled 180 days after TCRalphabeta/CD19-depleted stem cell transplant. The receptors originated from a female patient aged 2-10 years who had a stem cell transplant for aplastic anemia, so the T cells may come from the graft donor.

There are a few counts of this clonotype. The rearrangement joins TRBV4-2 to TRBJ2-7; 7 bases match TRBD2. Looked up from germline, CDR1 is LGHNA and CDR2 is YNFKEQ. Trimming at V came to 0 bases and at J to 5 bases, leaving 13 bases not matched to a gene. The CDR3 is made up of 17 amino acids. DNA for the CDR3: TGTGCCAGCAGCCAAGATAGGGAGGGAACCAAATATAACGAGCAGTACTTC. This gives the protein CASSQDREGTKYNEQYF.

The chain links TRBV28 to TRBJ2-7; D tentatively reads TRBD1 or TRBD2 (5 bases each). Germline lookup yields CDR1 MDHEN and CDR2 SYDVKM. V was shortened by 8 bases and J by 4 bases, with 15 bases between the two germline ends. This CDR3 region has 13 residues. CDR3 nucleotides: TGTGCCAGCCTGGGACGGGGATTGTACGAGCAGTACTTC. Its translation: CASLGRGLYEQYF.

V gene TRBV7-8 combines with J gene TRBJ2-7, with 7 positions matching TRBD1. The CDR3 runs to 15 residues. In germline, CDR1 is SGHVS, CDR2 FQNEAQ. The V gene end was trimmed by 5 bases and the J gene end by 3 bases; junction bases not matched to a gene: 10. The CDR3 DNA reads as TGTGCCAGCAGCCTAAAGGGGACAGAGTTCTACGAGCAGTACTTC. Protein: CASSLKGTEFYEQYF.

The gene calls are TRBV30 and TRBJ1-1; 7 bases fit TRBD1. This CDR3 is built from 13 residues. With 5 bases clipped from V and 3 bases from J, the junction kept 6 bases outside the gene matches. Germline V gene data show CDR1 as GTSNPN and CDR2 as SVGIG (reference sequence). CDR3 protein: CAWQADRDTEAFF. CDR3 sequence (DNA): TGTGCCTGGCAAGCTGACAGGGACACTGAAGCTTTCTTT.

The CDR3 spells CASSGTPSPDTQYF. CDR3 sequence (DNA): TGTGCCAGCAGTGGGACACCATCCCCCGATACGCAGTATTTT. The chain recombines TRBV6-1 with TRBJ2-3; a weak D match, TRBD1 (5 bases). Germline CDR1 MNHNS, CDR2 SASEGT. This CDR3 is 14 amino acids long. V lost 4 bases, J lost 6 bases, and 14 bases lay in between.

CDR3 in amino acids: CSSPSAGYYEQYF. CDR3 DNA sequence: TGCAGCTCACCCTCTGCAGGTTACTACGAGCAGTACTTC. The chain carries TRBV29-1 and TRBJ2-7, with D unclear. Trimming took 8 bases from V and 3 from J, leaving 17 bases between them. CDR1 and CDR2 from the germline V gene are SQVTM and ANQGSEA. This CDR3 has 13 amino acids.